In this sample, the clone carrying this T cell receptor beta chain turned up a few times. Its antigen is as yet unknown. V dropped 6 bases and J dropped 10 bases, with 22 bases sitting between them. The CDR3 runs 16 residues. Looked up from germline, CDR1 is MNHNS and CDR2 is SASEGT. The sample originates from a study of CD8 T cells in ankylosing spondylitis. Study-wide results and limits: Disease-associated clones were reportedly significantly overrepresented in matched ankylosing spondylitis synovial fluid.

Each TCR beta library was made by quantitative 5'-RACE that incorporated molecular barcodes. Each CDR3 protein is one row after TCRdb ran MiXCR on the 5' RACE reads. This table has under 300,000 distinct CDR3 sequences, about 10% appearing once. The gene calls are TRBV6-1 and TRBJ1-6; no clear D. The receptor's source is a male donor with ankylosing spondylitis or in good health (not recorded which). Input material: blood, either unsorted or a sorted T cell fraction (not recorded which). The CDR3 region is CASSRRATKTTSPLHF. The CDR3 DNA sequence: TGTGCCAGCAGCCGGCGGGCGACTAAAACCACCTCACCCCTCCACTTT.